One T cell receptor (beta chain) is described in this entry. The antigen is not known. The junction differs from germline at one of its ends, possibly a read error. The data originate from a study of T-cell memory formation after mild COVID-19. Whole-study context: TCR clusters showed largely donor specificity.

TCRdb processed the 5' RACE reads anew with MiXCR; each CDR3 protein has one entry. The table has around 300,000 distinct CDR3 sequences, more than 15% seen once. Study-wide results and caveats: Later expanders leaned toward CD4+, whereas clones contracting from day 15 to 85 were balanced CD4/CD8. CD4+ contracting clones were mainly CM and EM; CD8+ ones, EMRA. Whether second-wave clones peaking at day 37 were SARS-CoV-2 specific went unconfirmed.

Sequencing input: PBMCs or a T cell subset sorted from them (not recorded which). The source is a young man who had mild COVID-19 (a few samples of this study predate the infection). Cell type and time point are not known.

The CDR3 bases are TGCGCCAGCAGCTCCGGGACTCAAGGGACCCAGTACTTC. It yields the protein CASSSGTQGTQYF. The chain uses TRBV4-1 and TRBJ2-5; a weak D match, TRBD2 (6 bases). Germline assignment: CDR1 MGHRA and CDR2 YSYEKL. The CDR3 runs 13 residues.